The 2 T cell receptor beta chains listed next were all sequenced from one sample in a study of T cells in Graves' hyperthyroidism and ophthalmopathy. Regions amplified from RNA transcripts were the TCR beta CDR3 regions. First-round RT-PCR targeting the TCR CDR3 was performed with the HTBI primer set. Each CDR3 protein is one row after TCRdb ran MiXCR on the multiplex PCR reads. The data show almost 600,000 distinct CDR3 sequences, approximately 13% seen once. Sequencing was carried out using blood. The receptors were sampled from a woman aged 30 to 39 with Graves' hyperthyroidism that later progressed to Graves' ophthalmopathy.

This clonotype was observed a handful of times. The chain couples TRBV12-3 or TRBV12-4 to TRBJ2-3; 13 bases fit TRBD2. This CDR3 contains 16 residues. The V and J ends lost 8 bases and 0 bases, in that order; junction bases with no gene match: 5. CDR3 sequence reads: CASGETSGGSTDTQYF. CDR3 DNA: TGTGCCAGCGGTGAGACTAGCGGGGGGAGCACAGATACGCAGTATTTT.

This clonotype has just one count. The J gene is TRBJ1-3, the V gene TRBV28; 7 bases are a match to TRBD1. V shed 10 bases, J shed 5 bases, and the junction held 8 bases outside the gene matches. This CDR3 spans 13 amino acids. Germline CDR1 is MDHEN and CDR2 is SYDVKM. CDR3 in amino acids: CANTRQGRNTIYF. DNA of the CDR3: TGTGCCAACACAAGACAGGGTAGAAACACCATATATTTT. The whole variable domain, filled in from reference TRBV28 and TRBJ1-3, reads DVKVTQSSRYLVKRTGEKVFLECVQDMDHENMFWYRQDPGLGLRLIYFSYDVKMKEKGDIPEGYSVSREKKERFSLILESASTNQTSMYLCANTRQGRNTIYFGEGSWLTVV.